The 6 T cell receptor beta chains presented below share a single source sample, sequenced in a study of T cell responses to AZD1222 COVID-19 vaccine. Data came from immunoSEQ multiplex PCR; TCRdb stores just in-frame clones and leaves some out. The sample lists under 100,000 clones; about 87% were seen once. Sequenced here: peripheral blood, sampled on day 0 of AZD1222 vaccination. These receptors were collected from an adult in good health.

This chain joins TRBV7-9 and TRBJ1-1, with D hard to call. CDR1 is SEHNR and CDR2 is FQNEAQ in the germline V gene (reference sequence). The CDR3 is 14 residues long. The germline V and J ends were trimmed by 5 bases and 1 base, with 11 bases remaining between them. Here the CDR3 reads CASSPGSWNTEAFF. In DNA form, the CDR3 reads TGTGCCAGCAGCCCCGGGAGTTGGAACACTGAAGCTTTCTTT.

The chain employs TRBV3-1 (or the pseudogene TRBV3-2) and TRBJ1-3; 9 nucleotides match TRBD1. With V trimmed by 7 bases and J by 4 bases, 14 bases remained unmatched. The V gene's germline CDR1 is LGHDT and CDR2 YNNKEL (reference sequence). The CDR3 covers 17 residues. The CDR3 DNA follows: TGTGCCAGCAAAGGGACAGGGTTGTCTCGGGACGGAAACACCATATATTTT. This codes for CASKGTGLSRDGNTIYF.

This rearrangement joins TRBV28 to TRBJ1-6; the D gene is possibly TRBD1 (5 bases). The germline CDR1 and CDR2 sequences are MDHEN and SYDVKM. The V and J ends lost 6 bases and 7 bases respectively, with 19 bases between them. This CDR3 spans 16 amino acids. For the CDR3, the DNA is TGTGCCAGCAGGCCGAGGGGTAAGGGCCGCAATTCACCCCTCCACTTT. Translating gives CASRPRGKGRNSPLHF.

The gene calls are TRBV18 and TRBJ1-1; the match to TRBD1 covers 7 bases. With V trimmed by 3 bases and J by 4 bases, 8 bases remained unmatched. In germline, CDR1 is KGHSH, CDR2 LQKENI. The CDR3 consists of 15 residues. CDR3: CASSPRLTGSTEAFF. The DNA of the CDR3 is TGTGCCAGCTCACCGCGCCTGACAGGGTCCACTGAAGCTTTCTTT.

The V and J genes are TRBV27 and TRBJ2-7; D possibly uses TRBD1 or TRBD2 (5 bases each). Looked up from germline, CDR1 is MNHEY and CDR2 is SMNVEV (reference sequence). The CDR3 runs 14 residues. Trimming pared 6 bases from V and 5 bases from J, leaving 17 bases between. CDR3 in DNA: TGTGCCAGCAGCCTCGGGACGGAGAAGGACGAGCAGTACTTC. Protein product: CASSLGTEKDEQYF.

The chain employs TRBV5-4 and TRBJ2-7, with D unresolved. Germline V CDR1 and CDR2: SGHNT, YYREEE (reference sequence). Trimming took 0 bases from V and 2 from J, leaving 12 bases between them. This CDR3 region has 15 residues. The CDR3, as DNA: TGTGCCAGCAGCTTGGACTCCCGGGTACCCTACGAGCAGTACTTC. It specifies CASSLDSRVPYEQYF.